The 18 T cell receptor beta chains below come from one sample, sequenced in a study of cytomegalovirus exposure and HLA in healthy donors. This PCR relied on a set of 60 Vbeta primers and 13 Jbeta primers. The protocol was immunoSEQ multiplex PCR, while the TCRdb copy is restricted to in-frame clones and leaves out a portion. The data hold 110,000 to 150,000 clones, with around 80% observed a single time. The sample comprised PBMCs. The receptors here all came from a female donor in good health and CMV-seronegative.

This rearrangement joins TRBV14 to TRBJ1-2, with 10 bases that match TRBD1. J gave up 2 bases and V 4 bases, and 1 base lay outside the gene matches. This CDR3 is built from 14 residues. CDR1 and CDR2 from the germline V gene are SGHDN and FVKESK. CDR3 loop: CASSPGQGNYGYTF. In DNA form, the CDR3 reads TGTGCCAGCAGCCCGGGACAGGGGAACTATGGCTACACCTTC.

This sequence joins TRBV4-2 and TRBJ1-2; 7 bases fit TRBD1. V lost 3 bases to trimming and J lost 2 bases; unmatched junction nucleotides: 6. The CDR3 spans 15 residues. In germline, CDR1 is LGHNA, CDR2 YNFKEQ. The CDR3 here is CASSQQTGLNYGYTF. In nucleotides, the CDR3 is TGTGCCAGCAGCCAGCAGACAGGGCTAAACTATGGCTACACCTTC.

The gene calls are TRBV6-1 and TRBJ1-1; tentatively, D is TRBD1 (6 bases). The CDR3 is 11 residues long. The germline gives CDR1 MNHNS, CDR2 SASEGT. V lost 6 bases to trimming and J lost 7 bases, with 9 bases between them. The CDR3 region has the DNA TGTGCCAGCAGGACAGGCTTTGAAGCTTTCTTT. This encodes CASRTGFEAFF.

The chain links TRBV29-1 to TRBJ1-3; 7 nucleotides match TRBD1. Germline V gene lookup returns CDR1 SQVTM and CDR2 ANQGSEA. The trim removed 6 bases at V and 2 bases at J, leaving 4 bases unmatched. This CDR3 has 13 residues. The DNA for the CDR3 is TGCAGCGTAGGGACAGCTACTGGAAACACCATATATTTT. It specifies CSVGTATGNTIYF. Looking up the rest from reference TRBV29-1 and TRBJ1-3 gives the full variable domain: SAVISQKPSRDICQRGTSLTIQCQVDSQVTMMFWYRQQPGQSLTLIATANQGSEATYESGFVIDKFPISRPNLTFSTLTVSNMSPEDSSIYLCSVGTATGNTIYFGEGSWLTVV.

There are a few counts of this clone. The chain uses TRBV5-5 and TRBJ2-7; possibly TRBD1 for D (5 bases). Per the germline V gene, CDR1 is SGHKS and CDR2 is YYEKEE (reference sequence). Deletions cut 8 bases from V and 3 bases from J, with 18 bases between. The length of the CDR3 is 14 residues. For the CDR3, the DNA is TGTGCCAGTCTCCTCCTCAAAGACAGCTACGAGCAGTACTTC. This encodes CASLLLKDSYEQYF.

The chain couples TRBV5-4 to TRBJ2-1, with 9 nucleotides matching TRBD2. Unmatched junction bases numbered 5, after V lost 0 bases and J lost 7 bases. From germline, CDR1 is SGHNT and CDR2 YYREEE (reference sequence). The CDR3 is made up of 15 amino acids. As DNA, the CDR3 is TGTGCCAGCAGCTTGGCGTCTAGCGGGACGAATGAGCAGTTCTTC. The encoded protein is CASSLASSGTNEQFF.

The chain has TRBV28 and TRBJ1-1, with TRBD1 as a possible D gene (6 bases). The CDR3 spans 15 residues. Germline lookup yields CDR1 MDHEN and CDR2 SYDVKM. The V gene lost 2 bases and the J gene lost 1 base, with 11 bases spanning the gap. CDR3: CASSLGGPGNTEAFF. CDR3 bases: TGTGCCAGCAGTTTAGGGGGCCCAGGGAACACTGAAGCTTTCTTT.

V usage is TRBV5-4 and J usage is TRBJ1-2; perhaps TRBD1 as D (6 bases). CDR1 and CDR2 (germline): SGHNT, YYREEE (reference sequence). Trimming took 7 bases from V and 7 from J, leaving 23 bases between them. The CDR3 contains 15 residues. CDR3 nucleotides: TGTGCCAGCGGGTCGCGGGGGCCTTTCTTTAGTGGCTACACCTTC. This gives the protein CASGSRGPFFSGYTF.

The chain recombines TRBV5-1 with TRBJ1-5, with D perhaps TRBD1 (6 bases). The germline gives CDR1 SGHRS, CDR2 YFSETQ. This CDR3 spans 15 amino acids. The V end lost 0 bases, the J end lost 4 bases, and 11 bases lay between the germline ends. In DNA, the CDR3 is TGCGCCAGCAGCTTGGCGGGGGGCTGGAATCAGCCCCAGCATTTT. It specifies CASSLAGGWNQPQHF.

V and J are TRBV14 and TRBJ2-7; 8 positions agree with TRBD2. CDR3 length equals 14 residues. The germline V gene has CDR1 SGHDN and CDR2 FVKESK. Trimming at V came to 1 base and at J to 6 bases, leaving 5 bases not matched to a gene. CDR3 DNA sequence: TGTGCCAGCAGCCAAGCTCTAGCGGGCATCGAGCAGTACTTC. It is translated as CASSQALAGIEQYF.

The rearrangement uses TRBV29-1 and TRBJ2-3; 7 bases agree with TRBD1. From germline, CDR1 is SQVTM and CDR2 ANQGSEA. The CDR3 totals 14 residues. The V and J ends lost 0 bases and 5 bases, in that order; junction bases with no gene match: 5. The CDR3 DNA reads TGCAGCGTTGAAGAGCGACAGGGTCGAGATACGCAGTATTTT. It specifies CSVEERQGRDTQYF.

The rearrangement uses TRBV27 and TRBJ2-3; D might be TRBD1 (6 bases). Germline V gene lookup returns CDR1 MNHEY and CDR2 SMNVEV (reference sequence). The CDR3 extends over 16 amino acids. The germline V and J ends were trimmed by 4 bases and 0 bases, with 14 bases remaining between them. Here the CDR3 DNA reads TGTGCCAGCAGTTCCCGAAGGGACACTAGCACAGATACGCAGTATTTT. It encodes CASSSRRDTSTDTQYF.

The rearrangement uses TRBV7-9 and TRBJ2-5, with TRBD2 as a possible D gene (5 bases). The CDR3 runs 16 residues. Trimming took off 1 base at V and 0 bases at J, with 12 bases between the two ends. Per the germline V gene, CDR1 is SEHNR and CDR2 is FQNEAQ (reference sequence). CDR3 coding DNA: TGTGCCAGCAGCTTAGACAAGCGGCCGTACCAAGAGACCCAGTACTTC. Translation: CASSLDKRPYQETQYF.

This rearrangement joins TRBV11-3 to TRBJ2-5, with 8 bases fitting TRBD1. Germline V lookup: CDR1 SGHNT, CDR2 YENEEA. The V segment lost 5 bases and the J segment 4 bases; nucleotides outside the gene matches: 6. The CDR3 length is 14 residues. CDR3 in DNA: TGTGCCAGCAGCCCCGACAGGGGACGAGAGACCCAGTACTTC. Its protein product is CASSPDRGRETQYF.

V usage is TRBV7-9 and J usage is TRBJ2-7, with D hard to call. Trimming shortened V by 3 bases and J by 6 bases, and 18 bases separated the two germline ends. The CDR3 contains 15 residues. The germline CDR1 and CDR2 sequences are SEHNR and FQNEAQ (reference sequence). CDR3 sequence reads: CASSLSGRRALEQYF. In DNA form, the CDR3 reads TGTGCCAGCAGCTTGTCTGGGCGTAGAGCCCTCGAGCAGTACTTC.

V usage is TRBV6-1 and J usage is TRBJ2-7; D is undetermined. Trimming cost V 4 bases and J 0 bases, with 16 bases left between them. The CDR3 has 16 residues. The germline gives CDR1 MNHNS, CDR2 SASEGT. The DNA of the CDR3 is TGTGCCAGCAGTGGCAAAAGACACCAAAGCTCCTACGAGCAGTACTTC. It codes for CASSGKRHQSSYEQYF.

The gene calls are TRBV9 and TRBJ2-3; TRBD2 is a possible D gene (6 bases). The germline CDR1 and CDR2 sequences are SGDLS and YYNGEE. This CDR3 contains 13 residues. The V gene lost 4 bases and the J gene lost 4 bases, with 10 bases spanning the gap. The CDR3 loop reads CASSPRLADTQYF. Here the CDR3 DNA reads TGTGCCAGCAGCCCCCGACTAGCAGATACGCAGTATTTT.

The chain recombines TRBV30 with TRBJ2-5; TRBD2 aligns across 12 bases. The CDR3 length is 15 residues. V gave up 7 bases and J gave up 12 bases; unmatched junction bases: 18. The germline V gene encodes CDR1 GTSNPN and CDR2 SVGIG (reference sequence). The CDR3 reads CASTPSRLAGVEKYF. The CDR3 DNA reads TGTGCCTCCACCCCTAGCCGACTAGCGGGGGTTGAGAAGTACTTC.